This T cell receptor beta chain is from a study of T cells after yellow fever vaccination. Study-wide results and limits: Peaking faster, on day 5 versus 15, the secondary response was nonetheless weaker.

Of note for this clonotype: Its target is not known.

Trimming cost V 6 bases and J 4 bases, with 12 bases left between them. This CDR3 comprises 13 residues. Germline values: CDR1 WSHSY, CDR2 SAAADI. A 5'RACE template-switching step, the method used to make TCR cDNA, added a universal primer site and UMIs. One entry per CDR3 protein results from TCRdb running MiXCR on the 5' RACE reads. This sample has under 300,000 distinct CDR3 sequences, with more than 6.5% found just once. The TCR sequence derives from a man between 25 and 39 years old who received the YFV17D yellow fever vaccine. The chain has TRBV10-2 and TRBJ2-5; D is perhaps TRBD1 (6 bases). The source was CD4+ T cells sorted from PBMCs, collected on the day of the yellow fever booster vaccination. CDR3 nucleotides: TGCGCCAGCAGGGACAGTGCCCGAGAGACCCAGTACTTC. Its translation: CASRDSARETQYF.